The 13 T cell receptor beta chains below come from one sample, sequenced in a study of Tregs in tolerant kidney transplant recipients. The table came from immunoSEQ multiplex PCR; TCRdb's copy has only in-frame clones and leaves some out. The table lists about 52,000 clones, with roughly 0.89% in the top ten. Material: CD4+ T cells from blood, obtained before the transplant. The receptors were gathered from a human donor who received a combined kidney and bone marrow transplant.

As for this clone: The read ends 3 residues shy of where the CDR3 ends; the end is completed using the germline J gene. The V and J genes are TRBV18 and TRBJ2-7; 7 positions match TRBD1. Trimming removed 5 bases from V and 2 bases from J; junction bases left unmatched: 3. Per germline, CDR1 KGHSH and CDR2 LQKENI. The CDR3 is made up of 13 amino acids. Partial CDR3 DNA: TGTGCCAGCTCAGAGGACAGGACCTACGAG. As protein: CASSEDRTYE. The full-length CDR3 reads as CASSEDRTYEQYF.

Details on this clone: The CDR3 end lies 3 residues beyond the end of the read and is filled in from the germline J gene. The V call is TRBV6-1, the J call TRBJ1-1, with 9 bases aligning to TRBD1. The ends lost 4 bases at V and 5 bases at J; junction bases unmatched: 5. There are 14 residues in the CDR3. The germline V gene encodes CDR1 MNHNS and CDR2 SASEGT. CDR3 in amino acids: CASSATGGRTEAFF. Partial CDR3 DNA: TGTGCCAGCAGTGCGACAGGGGGACGGACTGAA.

About this clone itself: The read gets to within 3 residues of the CDR3 end, and the germline J gene fills in the rest. This rearrangement joins TRBV29-1 to TRBJ1-1; D not resolved. The CDR3 contains 11 residues. V lost 7 bases to trimming and J lost 3 bases, with 9 bases between them. Per the germline V gene, CDR1 is SQVTM and CDR2 is ANQGSEA. The CDR3 bases that were read are TGCAGCGCCGCCCGGGACACTGAA. Protein sequence: CSAARDTE. In full, the CDR3 is CSAARDTEAFF.

CDR3 DNA (partial): TGTGCCAGCAGTTACTCGTTTCTGACAGGGACTAACTATGGC. It translates to CASSYSFLTGTNYG. From start to end, the CDR3 is CASSYSFLTGTNYGYTF. The genes are TRBV6-2 or TRBV6-3 and TRBJ1-2; 7 bases align to TRBD1. The missing CDR3 end, 3 residues past where the read stops, is filled in from the germline J gene. After removal of 0 bases from V and 0 bases from J, the junction contained 7 bases not matched to a gene. This CDR3 has 17 amino acids. Per germline, CDR1 MNHEY and CDR2 SVGEGT.

Details on this clone: The CDR3 extends 3 residues past the end of the read, so its final part is completed from the germline J gene. The chain carries TRBV7-2 and TRBJ1-5, with 7 bases lining up with TRBD1. CDR1 and CDR2 (germline): SGHTA, FQGNSA. The CDR3 totals 15 residues. V shed 5 bases, J shed 6 bases, and the junction held 10 bases outside the gene matches. The CDR3 region is CASSTSGGSGQPQHF. Partial CDR3 DNA: TGTGCCAGCAGCACGTCAGGGGGTAGCGGTCAGCCC.

In regard to this clone: Coverage ceases 3 residues before the CDR3 finishes, and the germline J gene fills in the end. J is TRBJ1-2 and V is TRBV30; D perhaps matches TRBD1 (6 bases). V lost 1 base to trimming and J lost 2 bases, with 8 bases between them. The CDR3 is 13 amino acids. The germline V gene encodes CDR1 GTSNPN and CDR2 SVGIG (reference sequence). CDR3 residues: CAWSATGNYGYTF. CDR3 DNA (partial): TGTGCCTGGAGTGCCACAGGGAACTATGGC.

About this clone itself: The read is 3 residues too short to cover the CDR3 end, so that end is filled in from the germline J gene. The chain is built from TRBV6-2 or TRBV6-3 and TRBJ2-5, with D maybe TRBD2 (5 bases). Per germline, CDR1 MNHEY and CDR2 SVGEGT. CDR3 length: 15 residues. Between the trimmed V and J ends, which lost 3 bases and 1 base, there was a span of 12 bases. The CDR3 sequence is CASSYASQVQETQYF. Incomplete CDR3 DNA: TGTGCCAGCAGTTATGCTAGCCAGGTCCAAGAGACC.

Of note for this clone: The sequenced fragment ends 3 residues before the CDR3 boundary, so the rest is inferred from the germline J gene. This chain uses TRBV30 with TRBJ2-1; the D is unclear. CDR3 length: 11 amino acids. The V end was cut by 5 bases, the J end by 3 bases, with 5 bases between. The germline CDR1 and CDR2 sequences are GTSNPN and SVGIG (reference sequence). The sequenced part of the CDR3 DNA is TGTGCCTGGGGCAGCTACAATGAG. As protein: CAWGSYNE. The full CDR3 reads CAWGSYNEQFF.

Of note for this clone: The CDR3 goes on 3 residues after the read ends, and that part is filled in from the germline J gene. This sequence joins TRBV18 and TRBJ2-7; 10 positions agree with TRBD1. Germline V CDR1 and CDR2: KGHSH, LQKENI. The CDR3 has 16 amino acids. The ends lost 0 bases at V and 4 bases at J; junction bases unmatched: 6. The CDR3 region is CASSPPTGTGVYEQYF. Incomplete CDR3 DNA: TGTGCCAGCTCACCACCGACCGGGACAGGGGTTTACGAG.

Points on this clone: The read ends 3 residues early relative to the CDR3; the germline J gene fills the gap. The J gene is TRBJ2-1, the V gene TRBV6-2 or TRBV6-3; TRBD2 aligns across 13 bases. V lost 5 bases to trimming and J lost 9 bases; unmatched junction nucleotides: 7. Germline values: CDR1 MNHEY, CDR2 SVGEGT. This CDR3 is 15 amino acids long. CDR3 DNA, as far as it was read: TGTGCCAGCAGTCGAGGACTAGCGGGAGACGGTGAG. Amino acid sequence: CASSRGLAGDGE. The entire CDR3 sequence reads CASSRGLAGDGEQFF.

A note on this clone: The read ends 3 residues early relative to the CDR3; the germline J gene fills the gap. The J gene is TRBJ1-2, the V gene TRBV5-4; maybe TRBD1 (5 bases). This CDR3 is 15 amino acids long. Germline values: CDR1 SGHNT, CDR2 YYREEE (reference sequence). CDR3 region: CASSLVSGFSGGYTF. The covered CDR3 bases are TGTGCCAGCAGCTTGGTGTCTGGGTTTTCAGGGGGC.

With respect to this clone: The read finishes 3 residues shy of the CDR3 end, and the germline J gene is used to complete it. This sequence joins TRBV30 and TRBJ1-5; 8 positions agree with TRBD1. CDR3 length: 17 amino acids. Trimming cost V 0 bases and J 2 bases; bases outside gene matches: 9. CDR1 and CDR2 from the germline V gene are GTSNPN and SVGIG (reference sequence). CDR3 sequence reads: CAWSVRSGGGCNQPQHF. Partial CDR3 DNA: TGTGCCTGGAGTGTAAGGTCAGGGGGCGGCTGCAATCAGCCC.

For this clone: The sequenced fragment ends 3 residues before the CDR3 boundary, so the rest is inferred from the germline J gene. The chain couples TRBV10-3 to TRBJ2-3; 9 nucleotides agree with TRBD2. Germline trimming cut 3 bases from V and 1 base from J; bases unmatched to any gene: 5. Looked up from germline, CDR1 is ENHRY and CDR2 is SYGVKD. The CDR3 has 16 residues. The sequenced CDR3 bases are TGTGCCATCAGTGAATTTTCTAGCGGGGGCACAGATACG. It encodes CAISEFSSGGTDT. From start to end, the CDR3 is CAISEFSSGGTDTQYF.